Presented here are 16 T cell receptor beta chains from one specimen sequenced in a study of blood T cell repertoires in COVID-19. Here immunoSEQ multiplex PCR was the method, and the copy in TCRdb shows in-frame clones only, minus some. The data show 150,000 to 250,000 clones, around 80% seen once. Sequenced material: peripheral blood. These receptor sequences come from a human donor with acute or convalescent COVID-19. The donor label of this sample is uncertain.

The chain recombines TRBV3-1 (or the pseudogene TRBV3-2) with TRBJ2-1; tentatively, D is TRBD2 (5 bases). The ends were cut back, 7 bases at V and 7 bases at J, with 14 bases in the middle. Germline CDR1 LGHDT, CDR2 YNNKEL (reference sequence). This CDR3 is built from 13 residues. The CDR3 sequence is CASKASLGNEQFF. The CDR3 nucleotides read TGTGCCAGCAAAGCTAGCTTGGGGAATGAGCAGTTCTTC.

J is TRBJ1-1 and V is TRBV6-5; TRBD1 agrees at 8 bases. In germline, CDR1 is MNHEY, CDR2 SVGAGI. CDR3 size: 13 residues. The ends lost 6 bases at V and 3 bases at J; junction bases unmatched: 3. CDR3 nucleotide sequence: TGTGCCAGCAGCAGGGGGCAGTACACTGAAGCTTTCTTT. Its protein product is CASSRGQYTEAFF.

The rearrangement uses TRBV2 and TRBJ1-4; TRBD1 aligns across 7 bases. The CDR3 sequence is 15 residues long. Trimming at V came to 6 bases and at J to 4 bases, leaving 8 bases not matched to a gene. Looked up from germline, CDR1 is SNHLY and CDR2 is FYNNEI. CDR3: CASRAGTAYNEKLFF. CDR3 DNA sequence: TGTGCCAGCAGAGCCGGGACAGCTTATAATGAAAAACTGTTTTTT.

The rearrangement uses TRBV19 and TRBJ2-1, with TRBD2 matching 9 bases. CDR1 is LNHDA, CDR2 SQIVND, per germline (reference sequence). The CDR3 covers 17 residues. Trimming at V came to 4 bases and at J to 3 bases, leaving 10 bases not matched to a gene. Here the CDR3 reads CASSTLRTSENYNEQFF. The CDR3 DNA sequence: TGTGCCAGTAGTACCCTAAGGACTAGCGAAAACTACAATGAGCAGTTCTTC.

The chain joins TRBV18 to TRBJ1-5, with 8 bases that match TRBD1. CDR1 is KGHSH and CDR2 is LQKENI in the germline V gene. V shed 6 bases, J shed 5 bases, and the junction held 3 bases outside the gene matches. The CDR3 contains 13 residues. The CDR3 DNA follows: TGTGCCAGCTCCGGGACAGGAGATCAGCCCCAGCATTTT. Translation gives CASSGTGDQPQHF.

The chain joins TRBV28 to TRBJ1-5; 12 nucleotides agree with TRBD1. The CDR3 spans 16 residues. From germline, CDR1 is MDHEN and CDR2 SYDVKM. V lost 3 bases, J lost 6 bases, and 6 bases stayed unmatched. The CDR3: CASSLGGQGAGQPQHF. The CDR3 nucleotides are TGTGCCAGCAGTTTGGGGGGACAGGGGGCCGGTCAGCCCCAGCATTTT.

This clone was recorded only once. V usage is TRBV30 and J usage is TRBJ2-3; D perhaps matches TRBD1 (6 bases). Trimming stripped 0 bases from V and 0 bases from J, with 13 bases between. From germline, CDR1 is GTSNPN and CDR2 SVGIG (reference sequence). The CDR3 loop spans 16 amino acids. The CDR3: CAWSVGGRGSTDTQYF. In nucleotides, the CDR3 is TGTGCCTGGAGTGTAGGCGGCAGGGGAAGCACAGATACGCAGTATTTT.

This chain connects TRBV28 to TRBJ2-1; maybe TRBD1 (5 bases). The CDR3 has 14 residues. V lost 3 bases and J 6 bases, leaving 12 bases between the germline ends. Germline values: CDR1 MDHEN, CDR2 SYDVKM. Here the CDR3 reads CASSFSQGSNEQFF. The DNA of the CDR3 is TGTGCCAGCAGTTTCTCCCAGGGCTCCAATGAGCAGTTCTTC. Together with reference TRBV28 and TRBJ2-1, the CDR3 gives the full variable domain: DVKVTQSSRYLVKRTGEKVFLECVQDMDHENMFWYRQDPGLGLRLIYFSYDVKMKEKGDIPEGYSVSREKKERFSLILESASTNQTSMYLCASSFSQGSNEQFFGPGTRLTVL.

This chain uses TRBV12-3 or TRBV12-4 with TRBJ2-5, with a weak D call TRBD1 (6 bases). Trimming removed 9 bases from V and 0 bases from J, with 11 bases in between. This CDR3 spans 13 amino acids. CDR3 bases: TGTGCCAGTATCCGGGACAACCAAGAGACCCAGTACTTC. Protein sequence: CASIRDNQETQYF.

This sequence joins TRBV2 and TRBJ1-1; TRBD1 agrees at 8 bases. Trimming cost V 5 bases and J 6 bases; bases outside gene matches: 17. The CDR3 consists of 17 residues. Germline CDR1 SNHLY, CDR2 FYNNEI. CDR3 sequence (DNA): TGTGCCAGCAGTCTAGATCTTATCAGGGGGCCCAGCGCTGAAGCTTTCTTT. Amino acids: CASSLDLIRGPSAEAFF.

This chain connects TRBV18 to TRBJ2-1; 8 bases are a match to TRBD2. V lost 6 bases and J lost 2; bases outside the gene matches: 9. CDR1 and CDR2 from the germline V gene are KGHSH and LQKENI. The CDR3 contains 16 residues. CDR3 residues: CASSAIAGTTYNEQFF. CDR3 coding DNA: TGTGCCAGCTCCGCAATAGCGGGAACCACCTACAATGAGCAGTTCTTC.

The chain links TRBV11-3 to TRBJ2-1; 9 nucleotides match TRBD1. The CDR3 contains 13 residues. The V gene end was trimmed by 5 bases and the J gene end by 10 bases; junction bases not matched to a gene: 6. In germline, CDR1 is SGHNT, CDR2 YENEEA. CDR3 DNA sequence: TGTGCCAGCAGCCTGGGGGACAGGGCGGAGCAGTTCTTC. As protein: CASSLGDRAEQFF.

The V call is TRBV7-3, the J call TRBJ2-3; the D gene is possibly TRBD2 (5 bases). Trimming cost V 2 bases and J 1 base, with 10 bases left between them. Per the germline V gene, CDR1 is SGHTA and CDR2 is FQGTGA. The length of the CDR3 is 15 residues. The CDR3 spells CASSLGGYGTDTQYF. The CDR3 nucleotides are TGTGCCAGCAGCTTAGGAGGATACGGCACAGATACGCAGTATTTT.

As concerns this clone: This same CDR3 is encoded by further DNA sequences in the sample. V is TRBV19 and J is TRBJ1-1; 7 bases align to TRBD1. Per germline, CDR1 LNHDA and CDR2 SQIVND (reference sequence). The V and J ends lost 6 bases and 0 bases, in that order; junction bases with no gene match: 1. CDR3 length: 13 amino acids. In DNA, the CDR3 is TGTGCCAGTAGACAGGGGATGAACACTGAAGCTTTCTTT. It yields the protein CASRQGMNTEAFF.

V and J are TRBV3-1 (or the pseudogene TRBV3-2) and TRBJ1-1; a weak D match, TRBD1 (5 bases). This CDR3 is 15 amino acids long. Germline loops: CDR1 LGHDT, CDR2 YNNKEL (reference sequence). Trimming removed 2 bases at V and 1 base at J, with 11 bases between. This CDR3 reads CASSQRGLGNTEAFF. For the CDR3, the DNA is TGTGCCAGCAGCCAAAGGGGATTGGGGAACACTGAAGCTTTCTTT.

The chain combines TRBV25-1 with TRBJ1-3; 8 positions agree with TRBD1. Germline values: CDR1 MGHDK, CDR2 SYGVNS. The CDR3 runs to 15 residues. After removal of 4 bases from V and 0 bases from J, the junction contained 2 bases not matched to a gene. CDR3 bases: TGTGCCAGCAGTGCGGGACAGGTCTCTGGAAACACCATATATTTT. This encodes CASSAGQVSGNTIYF.